This entry describes one T cell receptor (beta chain). Its matching antigen is unknown. This entry is derived from a study of siplizumab effects on memory and regulatory T cells. Overall study results and limits: Major contributors to the alloresponse seemed to be naive T cells, which also appeared more diverse than memory cells.

TCR templates, 75,000 to 100,000 per sample, were assayed. TCRdb's copy holds only in-frame clones and misses some; the assay was immunoSEQ multiplex PCR. The table records under 100,000 clones, roughly 87% of them present only once. The V end lost 3 bases, the J end lost 5 bases, and 11 bases lay between the germline ends. CDR3 length: 13 amino acids. Germline CDR1 and CDR2: KGHSH and LQKENI. The V call is TRBV18, the J call TRBJ2-7, with D maybe TRBD2 (6 bases). The sequence came from a human donor in good health. Sample: Tregs sorted from blood. The CDR3 is CASSPGLSHEQYF. The CDR3 DNA sequence: TGTGCCAGCTCACCGGGACTGTCTCACGAGCAGTACTTC.